This record covers a single TCR beta chain. Antigen: not known. These data are taken from a study of beta chain features in type 1 diabetes. Every isolated RNA sample was fully reverse transcribed, so sequencing captured expressed TCRB transcripts. Measured with immunoSEQ multiplex PCR; TCRdb has only the in-frame clones, and not every one. The sample lists roughly 40,000 clones, about 64% occurring once. Study outcomes and limitations: Moderate yet significant TCRB CDR3 shortening was seen in Type 1 diabetes patients in all four CD4+ subsets. Comparison showed that naive, central memory and Treg TCRB repertoires appeared more similar among patients than among healthy donors. There was no resolution here of whether HLA type influences TCRB rearrangement.

The CDR3 is 12 residues long. The V gene's germline CDR1 is SQVTM and CDR2 ANQGSEA. The V gene lost 4 bases and the J gene lost 3 bases, with 10 bases spanning the gap. The chain joins TRBV29-1 to TRBJ2-7; D is perhaps TRBD2 (5 bases). The sequence came from a woman aged 25 to 39 in good health. Sequences were obtained from Tregs from blood. The CDR3 is CSVAKEGYEQYF. The CDR3 bases are TGCAGCGTTGCTAAAGAGGGCTACGAGCAGTACTTC.